Shown below are 27 T cell receptor beta chains from a single sample sequenced in a study of blood T cell repertoires in COVID-19 (dated by TCRdb to the early 2020s). Receptors were amplified or captured by the immunoSEQ multiplex PCR assay. The clones in this table, taken by TCRdb from immuneACCESS, are in-frame only. Not every clone is retained; where verified, under half of the shortfall comes from an unresolved V gene, and the cause of the rest is unknown. Counted in this sample were 56,000 or so clones; more than 80% of them appeared once. Together, the top ten hold roughly 20% of the sample. Material: peripheral blood. The receptor source for this set is a human donor in a cohort sampled during active COVID-19.

This chain links TRBV3-1 (or the pseudogene TRBV3-2) with TRBJ2-3; D is undetermined. CDR3 length: 15 amino acids. V was trimmed by 10 bases and J by 2 bases, leaving 19 bases between them. CDR1 is LGHDT and CDR2 is YNNKEL in the germline V gene (reference sequence). CDR3 amino acids: CATSSSPGNTDTQYF. The DNA for the CDR3 is TGTGCCACCAGTAGTTCCCCTGGTAACACAGATACGCAGTATTTT.

J is TRBJ1-5 and V is TRBV6-6; 7 positions agree with TRBD1. CDR1 and CDR2 (germline): MNHNY, SVGAGI (reference sequence). The CDR3 is 15 amino acids. Unmatched junction bases numbered 14, after V lost 8 bases and J lost 7 bases. CDR3 region: CASGSAGGRGQPQHF. CDR3 coding DNA: TGTGCCAGCGGGAGTGCAGGGGGACGAGGGCAGCCCCAGCATTTT.

The CDR3 nucleotides read TGTGCCAGCAGCTTCCTACGGACAGGGTACGGCGGGGAGCTGTTTTTT. It specifies CASSFLRTGYGGELFF. The J gene is TRBJ2-2, the V gene TRBV7-8; TRBD1 agrees at 8 bases. Germline lookup yields CDR1 SGHVS and CDR2 FQNEAQ. V shed 3 bases, J shed 7 bases, and the junction held 10 bases outside the gene matches. The CDR3 has 16 residues.

This clone appeared once. The genes are TRBV5-1 and TRBJ1-1; D gene unclear. The CDR3 has 15 amino acids. Germline CDR1 and CDR2: SGHRS and YFSETQ. Trimming took off 0 bases at V and 0 bases at J, with 9 bases between the two ends. In DNA form, the CDR3 reads TGCGCCAGCAGCTTGGTATCAGGTGTGAACACTGAAGCTTTCTTT. This sequence encodes CASSLVSGVNTEAFF.

The chain joins TRBV4-3 to TRBJ2-5; D may be TRBD2 (5 bases). Germline V lookup: CDR1 LGHNA, CDR2 YSLEER. Trimming cost V 2 bases and J 2 bases, with 9 bases left between them. The CDR3 runs to 14 residues. Here the CDR3 DNA reads TGCGCCAGCAGCCAATTTCCGGGGCAAGAGACCCAGTACTTC. It translates to CASSQFPGQETQYF.

CDR3 protein: CASSLDREGGPQHF. Written as DNA, the CDR3 is TGCGCCAGCAGCCTGGACAGGGAGGGGGGGCCCCAGCATTTT. The gene calls are TRBV5-1 and TRBJ1-5, with TRBD1 matching 8 bases. This CDR3 is 14 amino acids long. Unmatched junction bases numbered 9, after V lost 4 bases and J lost 9 bases. In germline, CDR1 is SGHRS, CDR2 YFSETQ.

CDR3: CASSPSRDSFNSYNSPLHF. CDR3 coding DNA: TGTGCCAGCAGCCCATCCCGGGACAGTTTCAACTCCTATAATTCACCCCTCCACTTT. This sequence joins TRBV5-6 and TRBJ1-6, with 7 bases lining up with TRBD1. V was pared by 4 bases and J by 0 bases, with 13 bases of the junction left unmatched. Germline values: CDR1 SGHDT, CDR2 YYEEEE. This CDR3 has 19 residues.

This chain links TRBV4-1 with TRBJ2-7; D gene unclear. The CDR3 totals 14 residues. The germline V gene has CDR1 MGHRA and CDR2 YSYEKL. Trimming left V 4 bases short and J 1 base short, with 11 bases between. CDR3 in DNA: TGCGCCAGCAGCCCCCTACCCCGTTCCTACGAGCAGTACTTC. It translates to CASSPLPRSYEQYF.

This chain connects TRBV5-1 to TRBJ2-5; D might be TRBD1 (6 bases). The V end was cut by 2 bases, the J end by 3 bases, with 8 bases between. The CDR3 totals 13 residues. The germline gives CDR1 SGHRS, CDR2 YFSETQ. Written as DNA, the CDR3 is TGCGCCAGCAGCTTAGGACAGAAAGAGACCCAGTACTTC. It translates to CASSLGQKETQYF.

V gene TRBV30 combines with J gene TRBJ2-7, with TRBD1 matching 9 bases. The CDR3 spans 14 residues. Germline V gives CDR1 GTSNPN, CDR2 SVGIG (reference sequence). J lost 2 bases, V lost 2 bases, and 4 bases had no gene match. CDR3 bases: TGTGCCTGGAGTACGGGACAGGGTACCTACGAGCAGTACTTC. This gives the protein CAWSTGQGTYEQYF.

The chain employs TRBV7-9 and TRBJ1-2, with D hard to call. The germline CDR1 and CDR2 sequences are SEHNR and FQNEAQ (reference sequence). Trimming cost V 4 bases and J 4 bases, with 7 bases left between them. This CDR3 contains 12 residues. Written as DNA, the CDR3 is TGTGCCAGCAGCTCATTACTCTATGGCTACACCTTC. Translated: CASSSLLYGYTF.

The rearrangement joins TRBV6-6 to TRBJ1-4; the D is unclear. V was clipped by 4 bases and J by 1 base, with 10 bases between them. The CDR3 contains 15 residues. Germline CDR1 and CDR2: MNHNY and SVGAGI (reference sequence). CDR3 sequence reads: CASSSSGGTNEKLFF. The CDR3 DNA sequence: TGTGCCAGCAGTTCCTCAGGAGGAACTAATGAAAAACTGTTTTTT.

The genes are TRBV11-2 and TRBJ2-7; D may be TRBD2 (5 bases). This CDR3 is built from 15 residues. The V gene's germline CDR1 is SGHAT and CDR2 FQNNGV. Trimming shortened V by 5 bases and J by 6 bases, and 20 bases separated the two germline ends. CDR3 bases: TGTGCCAGCAGCGCGGGCCCATCGGGCATATCCGAGCAGTACTTC. This translates into CASSAGPSGISEQYF.

V is TRBV12-3 or TRBV12-4 and J is TRBJ1-5; 7 nucleotides match TRBD1. This CDR3 comprises 13 residues. The V segment lost 6 bases and the J segment 6 bases; nucleotides outside the gene matches: 5. The CDR3 reads CASRQGGGQPQHF. The CDR3 region has the DNA TGTGCCAGCAGGCAGGGGGGCGGTCAGCCCCAGCATTTT.

V and J are TRBV4-3 and TRBJ2-6; TRBD1 agrees at 9 bases. The ends lost 4 bases at V and 6 bases at J; junction bases unmatched: 10. The germline CDR1 and CDR2 sequences are LGHNA and YSLEER. The CDR3 covers 17 residues. In DNA, the CDR3 is TGCGCCAGCAGCCGGATAAAACAGGGGGCCCTGGCCAACGTCCTGACTTTC. This translates into CASSRIKQGALANVLTF.

V is TRBV6-5 and J is TRBJ1-2; tentative D call: TRBD1 (5 bases). The CDR3 extends over 16 amino acids. The V end was cut by 1 base, the J end by 6 bases, with 18 bases between. Germline CDR1 MNHEY, CDR2 SVGAGI. The CDR3 reads CASSYFHLVGADGYTF. CDR3 DNA: TGTGCCAGCAGTTACTTCCACCTAGTAGGGGCGGATGGCTACACCTTC.

The V gene is TRBV7-9, the J gene TRBJ2-5; tentative D call: TRBD1 (5 bases). In germline, CDR1 is SEHNR, CDR2 FQNEAQ (reference sequence). V gave up 1 base and J gave up 2 bases, with 17 bases separating them. This CDR3 is 17 amino acids long. Here the CDR3 DNA reads TGTGCCAGCAGCTTAGATAGACAGCTTTCCACGCAAGAGACCCAGTACTTC. Translated, it gives CASSLDRQLSTQETQYF.

This chain connects TRBV5-4 to TRBJ2-7; 11 nucleotides agree with TRBD1. Germline CDR1 and CDR2: SGHNT and YYREEE (reference sequence). J gave up 4 bases and V 4 bases, and 4 bases lay outside the gene matches. This CDR3 region has 14 residues. For the CDR3, the DNA is TGTGCCAGCAGCCCCGGGACAGGGGGGTACGAGCAGTACTTC. Residues: CASSPGTGGYEQYF.

The CDR3 bases are TGTGCCAGTAGTAATAGAGCCGGGTCCACAACGAACACCGGGGAGCTGTTTTTT. Translated: CASSNRAGSTTNTGELFF. The chain employs TRBV19 and TRBJ2-2; D is unclear. This CDR3 has 18 residues. The germline CDR1 and CDR2 sequences are LNHDA and SQIVND (reference sequence). The ends were cut back, 4 bases at V and 0 bases at J, with 18 bases in the middle.

The chain is built from TRBV10-3 and TRBJ1-6; tentatively, D is TRBD1 (5 bases). The V gene's germline CDR1 is ENHRY and CDR2 SYGVKD. Trimming stripped 7 bases from V and 7 bases from J, with 14 bases between. The CDR3 loop spans 14 amino acids. The CDR3 DNA reads TGTGCCATCAAACTCGACAGAGACAATTCACCCCTCCACTTT. Its translation is CAIKLDRDNSPLHF.

The chain links TRBV2 to TRBJ2-2, with D possibly matching TRBD2 (5 bases). CDR3 length: 15 amino acids. Per germline, CDR1 SNHLY and CDR2 FYNNEI. V lost 7 bases to trimming and J lost 4 bases, with 16 bases between them. The CDR3 reads CASISGSQGTGELFF. CDR3 coding DNA: TGTGCCAGCATTTCGGGGTCCCAAGGCACCGGGGAGCTGTTTTTT.

Of note for this clone: Germline is not matched at one junction end, which may reflect a read error. The J gene is TRBJ1-2, the V gene TRBV28; D gene ambiguous. Germline CDR1 MDHEN, CDR2 SYDVKM. The CDR3 consists of 13 residues. DNA of the CDR3: TGTGCCAGCAGTTTAACAGTCAACTGTGGCTACACCTTC. Translated, it gives CASSLTVNCGYTF.

This chain uses TRBV5-6 with TRBJ2-7; D unresolved. V dropped 4 bases and J dropped 4 bases, with 6 bases sitting between them. CDR3 length: 11 residues. CDR1 is SGHDT and CDR2 is YYEEEE in the germline V gene. The CDR3 loop reads CASSQTYEQYF. In nucleotides, the CDR3 is TGTGCCAGCAGCCAGACTTACGAGCAGTACTTC.

This chain joins TRBV28 and TRBJ1-2; 7 bases fit TRBD1. Germline V lookup: CDR1 MDHEN, CDR2 SYDVKM. Germline trimming cut 4 bases from V and 0 bases from J; bases unmatched to any gene: 2. This CDR3 is 14 amino acids long. Here the CDR3 DNA reads TGTGCCAGCAGTTCTGGGACAGCTAACTATGGCTACACCTTC. This codes for CASSSGTANYGYTF.

The chain uses TRBV7-6 and TRBJ2-1, with 7 nucleotides matching TRBD2. Germline CDR1 and CDR2: SGHVS and FNYEAQ. The CDR3 covers 15 residues. V shed 1 base, J shed 5 bases, and the junction held 5 bases outside the gene matches. CDR3 nucleotides: TGTGCCAGCAGCTTAGGACGGGGGGTGAACAATGAGCAGTTCTTC. Translated, it gives CASSLGRGVNNEQFF.

The V gene is TRBV3-1 (or the pseudogene TRBV3-2), the J gene TRBJ2-1; 10 nucleotides match TRBD1. Per germline, CDR1 LGHDT and CDR2 YNNKEL (reference sequence). V lost 4 bases and J lost 4; bases outside the gene matches: 7. This CDR3 comprises 16 residues. In DNA, the CDR3 is TGTGCCAGCAGCCCAACCGGGACAGGGGATTACAATGAGCAGTTCTTC. Protein: CASSPTGTGDYNEQFF.

V and J are TRBV11-2 and TRBJ2-2; TRBD1 matches 9 bases. This CDR3 has 19 amino acids. Trimming at V came to 0 bases and at J to 6 bases, leaving 14 bases not matched to a gene. The germline gives CDR1 SGHAT, CDR2 FQNNGV. The CDR3 protein is CASSLDRDRVKLIAGELFF. DNA for the CDR3: TGTGCCAGCAGCTTAGATCGGGACAGGGTGAAGTTGATAGCCGGGGAGCTGTTTTTT.